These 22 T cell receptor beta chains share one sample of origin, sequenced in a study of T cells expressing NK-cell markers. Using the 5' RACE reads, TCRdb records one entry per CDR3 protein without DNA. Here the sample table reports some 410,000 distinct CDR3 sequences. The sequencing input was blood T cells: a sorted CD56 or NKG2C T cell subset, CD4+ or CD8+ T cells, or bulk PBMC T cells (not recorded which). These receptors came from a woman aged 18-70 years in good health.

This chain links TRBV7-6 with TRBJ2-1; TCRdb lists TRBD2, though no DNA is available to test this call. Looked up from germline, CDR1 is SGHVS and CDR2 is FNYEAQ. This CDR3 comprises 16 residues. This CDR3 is CASSLATGRAWNEQFF. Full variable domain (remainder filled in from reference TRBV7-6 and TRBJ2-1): GAGVSQSPRYKVTKRGQDVALRCDPISGHVSLYWYRQALGQGPEFLTYFNYEAQQDKSGLPNDRFSAERPEGSISTLTIQRTEQRDSAMYRCASSLATGRAWNEQFFGPGTRLTVL.

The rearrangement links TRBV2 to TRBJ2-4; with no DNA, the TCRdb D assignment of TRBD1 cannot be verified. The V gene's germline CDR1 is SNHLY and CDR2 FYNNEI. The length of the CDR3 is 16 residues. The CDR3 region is CASRKPRTGRVDIQYF.

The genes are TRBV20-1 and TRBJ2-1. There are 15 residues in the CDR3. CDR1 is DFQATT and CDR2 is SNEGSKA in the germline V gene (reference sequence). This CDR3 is CSARVRSRPYNEQFF.

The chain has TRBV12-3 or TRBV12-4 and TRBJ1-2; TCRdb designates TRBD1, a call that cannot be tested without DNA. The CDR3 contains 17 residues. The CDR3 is CASSTEDRGRNNYGYTF.

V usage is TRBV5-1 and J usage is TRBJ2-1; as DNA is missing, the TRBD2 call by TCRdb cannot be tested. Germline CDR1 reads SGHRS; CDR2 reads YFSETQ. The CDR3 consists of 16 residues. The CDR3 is CASRTPGLAAINEQFF.

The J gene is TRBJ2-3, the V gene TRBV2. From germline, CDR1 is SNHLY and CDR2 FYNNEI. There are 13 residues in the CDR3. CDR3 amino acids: CASNLASTDTQYF.

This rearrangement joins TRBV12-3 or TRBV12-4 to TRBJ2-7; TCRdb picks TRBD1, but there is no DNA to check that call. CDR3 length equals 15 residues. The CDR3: CASSLFGGGENEQYF.

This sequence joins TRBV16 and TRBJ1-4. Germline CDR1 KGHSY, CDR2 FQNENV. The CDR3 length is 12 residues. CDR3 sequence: CASSQNLRDLIF.

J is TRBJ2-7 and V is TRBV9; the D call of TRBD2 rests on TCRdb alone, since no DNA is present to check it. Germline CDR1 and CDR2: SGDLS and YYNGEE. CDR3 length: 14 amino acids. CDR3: CASSVGLAAYEQYF.

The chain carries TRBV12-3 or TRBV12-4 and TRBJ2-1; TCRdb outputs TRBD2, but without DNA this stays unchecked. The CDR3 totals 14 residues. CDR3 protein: CASGLGGGAAEQFF.

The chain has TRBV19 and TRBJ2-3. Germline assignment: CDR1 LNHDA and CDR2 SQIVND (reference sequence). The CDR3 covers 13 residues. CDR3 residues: CASRRSSTDTQYF.

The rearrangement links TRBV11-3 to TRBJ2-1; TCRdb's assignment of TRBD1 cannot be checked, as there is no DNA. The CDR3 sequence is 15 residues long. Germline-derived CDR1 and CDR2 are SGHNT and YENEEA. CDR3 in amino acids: CASSLAPSPNNEQFF. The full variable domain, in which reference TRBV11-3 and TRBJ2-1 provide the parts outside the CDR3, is EAGVVQSPRYKIIEKKQPVAFWCNPISGHNTLYWYLQNLGQGPELLIRYENEEAVDDSQLPKDRFSAERLKGVDSTLKIQPAELGDSAVYLCASSLAPSPNNEQFFGPGTRLTVL.

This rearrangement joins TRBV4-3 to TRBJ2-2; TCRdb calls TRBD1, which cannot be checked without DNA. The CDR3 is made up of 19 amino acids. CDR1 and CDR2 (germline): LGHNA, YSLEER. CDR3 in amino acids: CASSRSGTVTTSTTGELFF.

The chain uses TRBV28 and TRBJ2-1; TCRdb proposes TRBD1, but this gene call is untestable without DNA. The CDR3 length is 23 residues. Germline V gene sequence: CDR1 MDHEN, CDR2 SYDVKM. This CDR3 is CASSFSGTGGTGWLGSSYNEQFF.

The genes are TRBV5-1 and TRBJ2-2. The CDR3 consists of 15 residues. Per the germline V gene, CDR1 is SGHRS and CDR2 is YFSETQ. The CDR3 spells CASSSDASNTGELFF. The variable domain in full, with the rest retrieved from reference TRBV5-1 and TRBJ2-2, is KAGVTQTPRYLIKTRGQQVTLSCSPISGHRSVSWYQQTPGQGLQFLFEYFSETQRNKGNFPGRFSGRQFSNSRSEMNVSTLELGDSALYLCASSSDASNTGELFFGEGSRLTVL.

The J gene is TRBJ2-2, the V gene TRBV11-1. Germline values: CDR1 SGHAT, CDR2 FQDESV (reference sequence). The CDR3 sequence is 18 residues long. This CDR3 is CASSLSLVLVANTGELFF.

The chain's CDR3 is CASSQGDPLYGYTF. The gene calls are TRBV4-2 and TRBJ1-2; TCRdb selects TRBD1, and the lack of DNA leaves this call unchecked. Germline values: CDR1 LGHNA, CDR2 YNFKEQ. The length of the CDR3 is 14 residues.

CDR3 amino acids: CASSWGQRGAEAFF. The chain links TRBV5-1 to TRBJ1-1; the D gene TCRdb calls, TRBD1, cannot be checked with no DNA. CDR1 and CDR2 (germline): SGHRS, YFSETQ. CDR3 size: 14 residues.

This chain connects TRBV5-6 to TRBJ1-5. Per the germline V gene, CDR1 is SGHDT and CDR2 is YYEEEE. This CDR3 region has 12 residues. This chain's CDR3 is CASSLFGQPQHF.

CDR3 sequence reads: CATKPGVLNEQFF. The J gene is TRBJ2-1, the V gene TRBV12-3 or TRBV12-4; lacking DNA, the TRBD1 call made by TCRdb goes unchecked. The CDR3 extends over 13 amino acids.

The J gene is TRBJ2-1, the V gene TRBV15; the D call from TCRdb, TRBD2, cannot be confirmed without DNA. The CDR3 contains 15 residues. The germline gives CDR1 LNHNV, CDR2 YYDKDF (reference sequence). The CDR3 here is CATSRGPAGIYEQFF.

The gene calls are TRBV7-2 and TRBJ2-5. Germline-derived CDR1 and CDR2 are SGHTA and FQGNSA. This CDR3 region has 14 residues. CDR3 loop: CASSFWSDQETQYF.